These 26 T cell receptor beta chains originate from one sample sequenced in a study of blood T cell repertoires in COVID-19. The protocol was immunoSEQ multiplex PCR, while the TCRdb copy is restricted to in-frame clones and leaves out a portion. The repertoire holds tens of thousands of clones, with around 88% as singletons. Sequencing was performed on peripheral blood. The receptors were gathered from a woman older than 75 with acute or convalescent COVID-19.

The V gene is TRBV7-8, the J gene TRBJ2-7, with 8 bases matching TRBD2. CDR3 size: 15 residues. Germline trimming cut 7 bases from V and 5 bases from J; bases unmatched to any gene: 13. Germline loops: CDR1 SGHVS, CDR2 FQNEAQ. The DNA for the CDR3 is TGTGCCAGCACCGGGGGGGAGGGACGAGAGAACGAGCAGTACTTC. Protein: CASTGGEGRENEQYF.

V and J are TRBV27 and TRBJ2-1, with 7 bases fitting TRBD1. From germline, CDR1 is MNHEY and CDR2 SMNVEV (reference sequence). This CDR3 has 15 residues. J lost 4 bases, V lost 2 bases, and 5 bases had no gene match. The CDR3 DNA sequence: TGTGCCAGCAGTTTAAGGGGGCCATTGTACAATGAGCAGTTCTTC. Translation gives CASSLRGPLYNEQFF.

The rearrangement links TRBV27 to TRBJ1-5, with D possibly matching TRBD1 (5 bases). CDR3 size: 13 residues. Between the trimmed V and J ends, which lost 3 bases and 5 bases, there was a span of 8 bases. Looked up from germline, CDR1 is MNHEY and CDR2 is SMNVEV (reference sequence). The CDR3: CASSFSGDQPQHF. For the CDR3, the DNA is TGTGCCAGCAGTTTTTCGGGGGATCAGCCCCAGCATTTT.

This rearrangement joins TRBV7-9 to TRBJ2-5; 13 bases match TRBD2. CDR1 is SEHNR and CDR2 is FQNEAQ in the germline V gene (reference sequence). With V trimmed by 5 bases and J by 5 bases, 5 bases remained unmatched. The CDR3 is 15 amino acids. As DNA, the CDR3 is TGTGCCAGCAGCCGGACTAGCGGGGGATCGGAGACCCAGTACTTC. Protein sequence: CASSRTSGGSETQYF. Using reference TRBV7-9 and TRBJ2-5 for the parts outside the CDR3, the full variable domain is DTGVSQNPRHKITKRGQNVTFRCDPISEHNRLYWYRQTLGQGPEFLTYFQNEAQLEKSRLLSDRFSAERPKGSFSTLEIQRTEQGDSAMYLCASSRTSGGSETQYFGPGTRLLVL.

The chain is built from TRBV11-3 and TRBJ2-7; D is perhaps TRBD1 (5 bases). Germline V gene lookup returns CDR1 SGHNT and CDR2 YENEEA. V was trimmed by 1 base and J by 1 base, leaving 8 bases between them. This CDR3 has 14 residues. For the CDR3, the DNA is TGTGCCAGCAGCTTAGGGGGCAGTTCCTACGAGCAGTACTTC. It translates to CASSLGGSSYEQYF.

The J gene is TRBJ1-1, the V gene TRBV19; unclear D gene. The CDR3 has 13 amino acids. Germline V gene sequence: CDR1 LNHDA, CDR2 SQIVND (reference sequence). Trimming removed 3 bases at V and 1 base at J, with 6 bases between. The CDR3 here is CASSIDKNTEAFF. In DNA, the CDR3 is TGTGCCAGTAGTATCGACAAGAACACTGAAGCTTTCTTT.

This clone appeared a single time. V is TRBV10-3 and J is TRBJ2-7; 9 nucleotides line up with TRBD1. This CDR3 region has 15 residues. Trimming at V came to 6 bases and at J to 0 bases, leaving 6 bases not matched to a gene. Germline values: CDR1 ENHRY, CDR2 SYGVKD. This CDR3 is CAISRTGGDSYEQYF. CDR3 nucleotide sequence: TGTGCCATCAGCCGAACAGGGGGCGACTCCTACGAGCAGTACTTC.

This rearrangement joins TRBV5-1 to TRBJ1-6, with D possibly being TRBD1 (6 bases). Germline lookup yields CDR1 SGHRS and CDR2 YFSETQ. Trimming left V 0 bases short and J 5 bases short, with 12 bases between. This CDR3 comprises 16 residues. CDR3 sequence (DNA): TGCGCCAGCAGCTTGGTATTACAGGGTGATAATTCACCCCTCCACTTT. Amino acid sequence: CASSLVLQGDNSPLHF.

The chain uses TRBV6-5 and TRBJ1-6; D not certain. V dropped 10 bases and J dropped 5 bases, with 15 bases sitting between them. This CDR3 comprises 14 residues. Germline V CDR1 and CDR2: MNHEY, SVGAGI. The CDR3 sequence is CAIQYYTHNSPLHF. The CDR3 DNA follows: TGTGCCATCCAGTACTACACCCATAATTCACCCCTCCACTTT.

The chain has TRBV27 and TRBJ1-4, with TRBD1 identical over 9 bases. CDR1 and CDR2 (germline): MNHEY, SMNVEV (reference sequence). The CDR3 is 14 residues long. V lost 7 bases to trimming and J lost 7 bases; unmatched junction nucleotides: 7. CDR3 DNA sequence: TGTGCCAGCAATAAACAGGGGGCTGGTGAAAAACTGTTTTTT. It translates to CASNKQGAGEKLFF.

This clone showed up just once. The chain joins TRBV19 to TRBJ2-3, with 8 bases that match TRBD2. CDR1 is LNHDA and CDR2 is SQIVND in the germline V gene (reference sequence). V lost 1 base, J lost 2 bases, and 5 bases stayed unmatched. The CDR3 runs 16 residues. In nucleotides, the CDR3 is TGTGCCAGTAGTATAGGTGGCGGGGGGAACACAGATACGCAGTATTTT. It translates to CASSIGGGGNTDTQYF.

The chain links TRBV9 to TRBJ2-7, with D maybe TRBD1 (6 bases). The germline V gene encodes CDR1 SGDLS and CDR2 YYNGEE. Trimming removed 2 bases at V and 0 bases at J, with 9 bases between. This CDR3 has 14 residues. CDR3 sequence: CASSVRDISYEQYF. CDR3 coding DNA: TGTGCCAGCAGCGTCCGGGACATCTCCTACGAGCAGTACTTC.

This chain links TRBV28 with TRBJ2-1, with TRBD2 matching 8 bases. The CDR3 spans 12 residues. In germline, CDR1 is MDHEN, CDR2 SYDVKM. V trimming: 4 bases; J trimming: 9 bases; junction bases outside the gene matches: 2. In DNA, the CDR3 is TGTGCCAGCAGTTCGGGGGGGGTTGAGCAGTTCTTC. This encodes CASSSGGVEQFF.

The V and J genes are TRBV12-3 or TRBV12-4 and TRBJ2-5; TRBD2 aligns across 10 bases. This CDR3 has 13 residues. The V segment lost 6 bases and the J segment 5 bases; nucleotides outside the gene matches: 3. CDR3 nucleotides: TGTGCCAGCAGGCCTAGCGGGGGCGAGACCCAGTACTTC. Protein: CASRPSGGETQYF.

In its sample, this clone was seen a few times. The CDR3 reads CASRDNEETQYF. As DNA, the CDR3 is TGCGCCAGCCGGGACAACGAAGAGACCCAGTACTTC. The V and J genes are TRBV5-1 and TRBJ2-5; the D gene is possibly TRBD1 (6 bases). This CDR3 comprises 12 residues. Trimming pared 7 bases from V and 3 bases from J, leaving 10 bases between. Germline V CDR1 and CDR2: SGHRS, YFSETQ. The entire variable domain, with the rest obtained from reference TRBV5-1 and TRBJ2-5, is as follows: KAGVTQTPRYLIKTRGQQVTLSCSPISGHRSVSWYQQTPGQGLQFLFEYFSETQRNKGNFPGRFSGRQFSNSRSEMNVSTLELGDSALYLCASRDNEETQYFGPGTRLLVL.

V usage is TRBV27 and J usage is TRBJ2-6; 8 nucleotides align to TRBD1. The CDR3 consists of 20 residues. Trimming at V came to 4 bases and at J to 6 bases, leaving 20 bases not matched to a gene. Germline values: CDR1 MNHEY, CDR2 SMNVEV (reference sequence). DNA of the CDR3: TGTGCCAGCAGTTCCGTCCGGACAGGGAATCGTCTGGTCAAGGCCAACGTCCTGACTTTC. It is translated as CASSSVRTGNRLVKANVLTF.

The chain links TRBV2 to TRBJ2-7, with 11 bases identical to TRBD2. Germline values: CDR1 SNHLY, CDR2 FYNNEI. The V segment lost 7 bases and the J segment 6 bases; nucleotides outside the gene matches: 11. The CDR3 length is 15 residues. The CDR3 DNA sequence: TGTGCCAGCAAGGGAGTAGCGGGGGGGCCCGGCGAGCAGTACTTC. It specifies CASKGVAGGPGEQYF.

The genes are TRBV6-5 and TRBJ2-3; D may be TRBD1 (5 bases). Germline values: CDR1 MNHEY, CDR2 SVGAGI. V lost 3 bases, J lost 0 bases, and 10 bases lay in between. The CDR3 runs to 15 residues. CDR3 in DNA: TGTGCCAGCAGTTATTCGACAGTGAGCACAGATACGCAGTATTTT. Translating gives CASSYSTVSTDTQYF.

The chain is built from TRBV28 and TRBJ1-2, with D uncertain. The germline V gene has CDR1 MDHEN and CDR2 SYDVKM. V lost 6 bases and J 1 base, leaving 15 bases between the germline ends. CDR3 length: 15 residues. The chain's CDR3 is CASSPALRINYGYTF. The CDR3 DNA sequence: TGTGCCAGCAGCCCGGCTTTGAGGATTAACTATGGCTACACCTTC.

The chain employs TRBV7-2 and TRBJ1-6; 7 positions agree with TRBD1. Germline CDR1 SGHTA, CDR2 FQGNSA. V dropped 5 bases and J dropped 7; count of bases not matched to a gene: 8. The CDR3 has 15 amino acids. The CDR3 spells CASSPSGQKNSPLHF. The CDR3 bases are TGTGCCAGCAGCCCATCGGGACAGAAGAATTCACCCCTCCACTTT.

The DNA of the CDR3 is TGTGCCAGCAGTCTCGGACAGGGTCAAAAACTGTTTTTT. This sequence encodes CASSLGQGQKLFF. The chain is built from TRBV12-3 or TRBV12-4 and TRBJ1-4; TRBD1 matches at 8 bases. V trimming: 5 bases; J trimming: 9 bases; junction bases outside the gene matches: 5. The CDR3 sequence is 13 residues long.

The chain employs TRBV18 and TRBJ1-5; the match to TRBD1 covers 12 bases. This CDR3 is 17 amino acids long. V shed 3 bases, J shed 5 bases, and the junction held 8 bases outside the gene matches. Germline assignment: CDR1 KGHSH and CDR2 LQKENI. CDR3 loop: CASSPWDRGRQDQPQHF. CDR3 coding DNA: TGTGCCAGCTCACCGTGGGACAGGGGGCGGCAGGATCAGCCCCAGCATTTT.

V and J are TRBV2 and TRBJ1-2, with D perhaps matching TRBD1 (6 bases). The V end was cut by 7 bases, the J end by 8 bases, with 20 bases between. Per the germline V gene, CDR1 is SNHLY and CDR2 is FYNNEI. The CDR3 has 14 amino acids. CDR3 sequence reads: CASTGNGGAGGYTF. CDR3 coding DNA: TGTGCCAGCACCGGCAATGGGGGGGCGGGCGGCTACACCTTC.

This chain joins TRBV18 and TRBJ2-3, with 12 bases identical to TRBD2. The junction had 5 bases not matched to a gene; V was cut back by 2 bases and J by 5 bases. The CDR3 sequence is 16 residues long. Germline V gene data show CDR1 as KGHSH and CDR2 as LQKENI. The CDR3 sequence is CASSPATSGGVDTQYF. DNA for the CDR3: TGTGCCAGCTCACCAGCGACTAGCGGGGGTGTAGATACGCAGTATTTT.

The chain has TRBV3-1 (or the pseudogene TRBV3-2) and TRBJ1-1; the D gene is possibly TRBD1 (6 bases). The CDR3 totals 13 residues. Per germline, CDR1 LGHDT and CDR2 YNNKEL (reference sequence). The ends were cut back, 4 bases at V and 7 bases at J, with 13 bases in the middle. In DNA form, the CDR3 reads TGTGCCAGCAGCCCAAGCGGGGGCGATGAAGCTTTCTTT. As protein: CASSPSGGDEAFF.

This chain uses TRBV27 with TRBJ1-1; 9 bases map to TRBD1. V lost 6 bases to trimming and J lost 4 bases; unmatched junction nucleotides: 9. The CDR3 contains 15 residues. Germline lookup yields CDR1 MNHEY and CDR2 SMNVEV (reference sequence). The CDR3 DNA is TGTGCCAGCAGCATCACCGACAGGGGGTTCACTGAAGCTTTCTTT. Protein product: CASSITDRGFTEAFF.